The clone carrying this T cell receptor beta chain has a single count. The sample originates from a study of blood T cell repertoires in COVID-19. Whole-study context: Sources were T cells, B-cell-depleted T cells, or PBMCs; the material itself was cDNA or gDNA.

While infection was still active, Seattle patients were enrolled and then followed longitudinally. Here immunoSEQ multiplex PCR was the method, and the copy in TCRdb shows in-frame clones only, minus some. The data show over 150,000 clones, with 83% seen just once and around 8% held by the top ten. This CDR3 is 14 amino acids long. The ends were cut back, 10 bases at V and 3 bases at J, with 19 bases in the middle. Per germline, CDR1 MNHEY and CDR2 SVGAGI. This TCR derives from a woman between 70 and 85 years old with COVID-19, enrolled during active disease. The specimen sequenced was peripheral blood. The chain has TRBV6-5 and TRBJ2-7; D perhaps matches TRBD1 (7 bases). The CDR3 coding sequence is TGTGCCACCCAACGGTCAGGGGGGTTCTACGAGCAGTACTTC. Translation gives CATQRSGGFYEQYF.